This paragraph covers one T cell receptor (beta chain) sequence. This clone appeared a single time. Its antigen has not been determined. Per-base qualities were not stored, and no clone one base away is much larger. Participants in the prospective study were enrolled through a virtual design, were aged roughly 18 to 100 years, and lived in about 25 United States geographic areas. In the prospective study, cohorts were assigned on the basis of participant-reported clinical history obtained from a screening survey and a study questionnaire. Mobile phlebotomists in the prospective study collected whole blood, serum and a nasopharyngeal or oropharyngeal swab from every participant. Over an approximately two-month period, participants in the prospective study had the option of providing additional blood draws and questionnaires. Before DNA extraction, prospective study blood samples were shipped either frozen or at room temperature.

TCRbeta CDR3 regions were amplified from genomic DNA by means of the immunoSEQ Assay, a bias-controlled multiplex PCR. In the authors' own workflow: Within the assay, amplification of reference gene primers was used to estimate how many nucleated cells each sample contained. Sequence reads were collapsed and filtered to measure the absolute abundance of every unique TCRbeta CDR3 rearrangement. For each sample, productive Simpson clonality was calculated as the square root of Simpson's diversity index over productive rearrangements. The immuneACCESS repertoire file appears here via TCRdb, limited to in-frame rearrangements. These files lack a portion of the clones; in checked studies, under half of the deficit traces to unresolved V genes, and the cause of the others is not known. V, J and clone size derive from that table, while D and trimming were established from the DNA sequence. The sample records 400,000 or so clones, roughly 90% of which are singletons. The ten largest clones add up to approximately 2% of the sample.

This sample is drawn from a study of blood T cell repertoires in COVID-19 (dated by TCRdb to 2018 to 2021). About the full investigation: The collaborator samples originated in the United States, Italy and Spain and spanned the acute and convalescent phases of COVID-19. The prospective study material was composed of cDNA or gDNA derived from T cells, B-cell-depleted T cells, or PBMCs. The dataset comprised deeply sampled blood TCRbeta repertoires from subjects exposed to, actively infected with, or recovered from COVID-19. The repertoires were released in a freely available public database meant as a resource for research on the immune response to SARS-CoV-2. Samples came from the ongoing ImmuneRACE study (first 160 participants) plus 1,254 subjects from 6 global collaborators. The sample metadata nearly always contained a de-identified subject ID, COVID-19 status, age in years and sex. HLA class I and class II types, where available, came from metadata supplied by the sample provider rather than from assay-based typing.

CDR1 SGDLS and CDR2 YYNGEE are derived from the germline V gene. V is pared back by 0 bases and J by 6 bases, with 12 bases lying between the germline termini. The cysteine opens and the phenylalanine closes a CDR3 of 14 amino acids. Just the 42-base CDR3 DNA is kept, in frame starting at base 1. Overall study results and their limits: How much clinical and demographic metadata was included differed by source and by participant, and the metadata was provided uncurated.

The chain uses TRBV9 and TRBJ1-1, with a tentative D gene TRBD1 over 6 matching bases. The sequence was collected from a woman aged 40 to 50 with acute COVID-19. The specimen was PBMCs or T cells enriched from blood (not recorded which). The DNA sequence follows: TGTGCCAGCAGCGTAGGTGGGGGCGTCGCTGAAGCTTTCTTT. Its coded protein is CASSVGGGVAEAFF. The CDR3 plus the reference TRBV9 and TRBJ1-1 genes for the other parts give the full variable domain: DSGVTQTPKHLITATGQRVTLRCSPRSGDLSVYWYQQSLDQGLQFLIQYYNGEERAKGNILERFSAQQFPDLHSELNLSSLELGDSALYFCASSVGGGVAEAFFGQGTRLTVV.